The present T cell receptor (beta chain) was sequenced within a study of glioma-infiltrating T cells. This clonotype was seen ten or more times. The CDR3 length is 13 residues. V was trimmed by 2 bases and J by 3 bases, leaving 8 bases between them. Germline loops: CDR1 MNHEY, CDR2 SMNVEV (reference sequence). Using RNA template, CDR3s of TCR alpha and beta were amplified with iRepertoire arm-PCR. Tissue mRNA or PBMC total RNA, 100-400 ng, went into one-step reverse transcription and amplification. TCRdb re-analysed the multiplex PCR reads in MiXCR, keeping a single row per CDR3 protein. The data show over 100,000 distinct CDR3 sequences, around 25% seen once.

This sequence joins TRBV27 and TRBJ2-7; D is undetermined. This receptor was identified in a human donor with low-grade glioma or glioblastoma, undergoing nonglioma brain surgery, or in good health (not recorded which). The material sequenced was glioma tissue, nonneoplastic brain tissue, or PBMCs (not recorded which). The CDR3 region is CASSLGLDYEQYF. DNA for the CDR3: TGTGCCAGCAGTTTAGGGTTGGACTACGAGCAGTACTTC.